This entry lists 5 T cell receptor beta chains sequenced from one sample in a study of blood T cell repertoires in COVID-19 (dated by TCRdb to between 2020 and 2021). Receptor amplification or capture employed the immunoSEQ multiplex PCR assay. This immuneACCESS table, as held by TCRdb, lists in-frame sequences with V and J called but not all clones. Of the missing ones, under half trace to an unresolved V gene in checked studies; the others have no known cause. The sample data list more than 200,000 clones, and 86% of these were observed just once. The ten biggest clones cover nearly 2% of the sample. Specimen: peripheral blood. These receptors all stem from a man aged 25 to 45 with active or convalescent COVID-19.

V gene TRBV2 combines with J gene TRBJ1-5; D possibly corresponds to TRBD1 (5 bases). V shed 3 bases and J shed 3 bases, with 12 bases lying between them. The CDR3 consists of 15 residues. Per the germline V gene, CDR1 is SNHLY and CDR2 is FYNNEI. CDR3 bases: TGTGCCAGCAGTGATCAGGGTAGGGCCAATCAGCCCCAGCATTTT. Translating gives CASSDQGRANQPQHF.

The chain combines TRBV12-3 or TRBV12-4 with TRBJ2-6; D is unresolved. CDR3 length: 13 residues. Trimming pared 6 bases from V and 2 bases from J, leaving 5 bases between. The CDR3 spells CASRTAGANVLTF. CDR3 DNA: TGTGCCAGCAGAACGGCTGGGGCCAACGTCCTGACTTTC.

This clone was seen once. The chain couples TRBV30 to TRBJ2-3; 7 nucleotides align to TRBD2. This CDR3 is built from 13 residues. V was clipped by 2 bases and J by 1 base; unmatched bases: 0. The V gene's germline CDR1 is GTSNPN and CDR2 SVGIG (reference sequence). The CDR3 bases are TGTGCCTGGAGTAGCGGGGGCACAGATACGCAGTATTTT. Protein product: CAWSSGGTDTQYF.

V gene TRBV5-1 combines with J gene TRBJ1-1, with D hard to call. CDR1 is SGHRS and CDR2 is YFSETQ in the germline V gene. The V and J ends lost 1 base and 1 base respectively, with 11 bases between them. The CDR3 covers 15 residues. CDR3 bases: TGCGCCAGCAGCTTGCCCGCGACAAAGAACACTGAAGCTTTCTTT. This encodes CASSLPATKNTEAFF.

The chain recombines TRBV5-1 with TRBJ2-1; TRBD1 aligns across 7 bases. This CDR3 region has 16 residues. Germline V lookup: CDR1 SGHRS, CDR2 YFSETQ. V lost 3 bases, J lost 0 bases, and 6 bases stayed unmatched. CDR3 loop: CASSSLTGSSYNEQFF. The CDR3 region has the DNA TGCGCCAGCAGCTCCCTGACAGGGAGCTCCTACAATGAGCAGTTCTTC.